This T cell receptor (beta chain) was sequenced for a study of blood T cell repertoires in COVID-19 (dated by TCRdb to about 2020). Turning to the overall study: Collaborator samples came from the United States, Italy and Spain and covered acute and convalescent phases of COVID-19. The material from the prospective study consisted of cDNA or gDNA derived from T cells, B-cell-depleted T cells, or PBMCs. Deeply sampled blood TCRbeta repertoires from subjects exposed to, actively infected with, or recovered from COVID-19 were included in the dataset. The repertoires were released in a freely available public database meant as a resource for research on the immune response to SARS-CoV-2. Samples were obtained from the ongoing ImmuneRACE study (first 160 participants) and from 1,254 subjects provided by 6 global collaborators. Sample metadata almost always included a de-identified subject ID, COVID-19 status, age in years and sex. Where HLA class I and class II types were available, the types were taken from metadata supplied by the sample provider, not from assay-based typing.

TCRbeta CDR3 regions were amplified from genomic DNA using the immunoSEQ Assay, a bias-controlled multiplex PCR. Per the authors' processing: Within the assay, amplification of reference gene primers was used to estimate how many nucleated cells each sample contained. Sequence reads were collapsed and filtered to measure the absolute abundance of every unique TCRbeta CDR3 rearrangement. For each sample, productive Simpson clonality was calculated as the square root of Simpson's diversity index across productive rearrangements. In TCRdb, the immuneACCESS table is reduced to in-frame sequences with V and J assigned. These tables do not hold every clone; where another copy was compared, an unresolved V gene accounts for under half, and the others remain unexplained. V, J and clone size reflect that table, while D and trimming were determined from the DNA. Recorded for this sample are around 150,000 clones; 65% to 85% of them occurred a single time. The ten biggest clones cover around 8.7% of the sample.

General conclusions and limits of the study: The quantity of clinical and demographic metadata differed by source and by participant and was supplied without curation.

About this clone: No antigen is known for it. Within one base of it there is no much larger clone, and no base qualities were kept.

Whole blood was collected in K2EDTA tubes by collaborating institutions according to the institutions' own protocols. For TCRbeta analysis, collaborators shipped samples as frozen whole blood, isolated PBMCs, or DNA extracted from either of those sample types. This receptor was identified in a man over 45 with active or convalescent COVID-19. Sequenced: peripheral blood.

The CDR3 sequence is CASSQVSQETQYF. The DNA is as follows: TGTGCCAGCAGCCAAGTATCCCAAGAGACCCAGTACTTC. The V and J genes are TRBV3-1 (or the pseudogene TRBV3-2) and TRBJ2-5; confidence is insufficient to name the D gene. Cut back by 1 base and 1 base, the V and J ends lie 4 bases apart. From the cysteine through the phenylalanine, the CDR3 covers 13 amino acids. CDR3 DNA only is kept here, 39 bases in frame from base 1. Looking up the germline V gene (reference sequence) yields CDR1 LGHDT and CDR2 YNNKEL.